Listed below are T cell receptor beta chains from one sample, sequenced in a study of a mutant IDH1 vaccine in newly diagnosed glioma. Only in-frame clones appear in the TCRdb table, and some are missing; sequencing was by immunoSEQ multiplex PCR. The repertoire holds roughly 19,000 clones, roughly 82% seen once, with approximately 13% in the top ten. No antigens are known for them. Material: PBMCs, obtained from a glioma patient whose treatment included an IDH1 peptide vaccine. These receptors were obtained from a man aged 30-40 years with glioma. CDR3s include the opening cysteine and the closing phenylalanine or tryptophan. D genes are given only for firm matches.

d_call: .; j_call: TRBJ1-4; v_call: TRBV4-1; cdr3_nt: TGCGCCAGCAGCCAAGATGCTGCGGGGGCTTTCGGTGAAAAACTGTTTTTT; cdr3_aa: CASSQDAAGAFGEKLFF
d_call: TRBD1; j_call: TRBJ2-7; v_call: TRBV7-9; cdr3_nt: TGTGCCAGCAGCTTACCGAGAAAAGGGACAGGGCCTGCCTACGAGCAGTACTTC; cdr3_aa: CASSLPRKGTGPAYEQYF
d_call: .; j_call: TRBJ2-1; v_call: TRBV5-4; cdr3_nt: TGTGCCAGCAGCGCCGGCGGCTCCTACAATGAGCAGTTCTTC; cdr3_aa: CASSAGGSYNEQFF
d_call: .; j_call: TRBJ1-5; v_call: TRBV6-1; cdr3_nt: TGTGCCAGCAGTGAGATCGGGGGTTACCAGCCCCAGCATTTT; cdr3_aa: CASSEIGGYQPQHF
d_call: .; j_call: TRBJ1-2; v_call: TRBV5-6; cdr3_nt: TGTGCCAGCAGCTTGGTGGGGGACCTCTCTAACTATGGCTACACCTTC; cdr3_aa: CASSLVGDLSNYGYTF
d_call: .; j_call: TRBJ2-1; v_call: TRBV29-1; cdr3_nt: TGCAGCGTTGCCCCTTCGTTTGAGCAGTTCTTC; cdr3_aa: CSVAPSFEQFF
d_call: TRBD1; j_call: TRBJ2-7; v_call: TRBV10-2; cdr3_nt: TGCGCCAGCAGTGAGTCAAGTGCGTCAGGGGGACACCCCTACGAGCAGTACTTC; cdr3_aa: CASSESSASGGHPYEQYF
d_call: .; j_call: TRBJ1-1; v_call: TRBV4-1; cdr3_nt: TGCGCCAGCAGCCCGCTTTTGTCTACAACTAACACTGAAGCTTTCTTT; cdr3_aa: CASSPLLSTTNTEAFF
d_call: .; j_call: TRBJ1-5; v_call: TRBV2; cdr3_nt: TGTGCCAGCAGGGGCCTAGGCAAAGGGCAGCCCCAGCATTTT; cdr3_aa: CASRGLGKGQPQHF
d_call: TRBD1; j_call: TRBJ2-3; v_call: TRBV30; cdr3_nt: TGTGCCTGGGCGGGACCGGGACAGGGGGGAGATACGCAGTATTTT; cdr3_aa: CAWAGPGQGGDTQYF
d_call: TRBD1; j_call: TRBJ1-2; v_call: TRBV30; cdr3_nt: TGTGCCTGGAGTCCGGGACAGAGCTATGGCTACACCTTC; cdr3_aa: CAWSPGQSYGYTF
d_call: TRBD1; j_call: TRBJ1-2; v_call: TRBV6-6; cdr3_nt: TGTGCCAGCAGCCTCAGGGGGGAGGGCTACACCTTC; cdr3_aa: CASSLRGEGYTF
d_call: TRBD2; j_call: TRBJ2-7; v_call: TRBV5-4; cdr3_nt: TGTGCCAGCGGACTAGCGGGCGGGTACGAGCAGTACTTC; cdr3_aa: CASGLAGGYEQYF
d_call: .; j_call: TRBJ2-2; v_call: TRBV29-1; cdr3_nt: TGCAGCGTTGAAGGGGGGGAGCTGTTTTTT; cdr3_aa: CSVEGGELFF
d_call: TRBD1; j_call: TRBJ2-7; v_call: TRBV5-1; cdr3_nt: TGCGCCAGCAGCCCCCGGGACAGGGGTACGCAGCAGTACTTC; cdr3_aa: CASSPRDRGTQQYF
d_call: .; j_call: TRBJ2-1; v_call: TRBV19; cdr3_nt: TGTGCCAGTAGTACCCTAGCGACCCCCGCCTACAATGAGCAGTTCTTC; cdr3_aa: CASSTLATPAYNEQFF